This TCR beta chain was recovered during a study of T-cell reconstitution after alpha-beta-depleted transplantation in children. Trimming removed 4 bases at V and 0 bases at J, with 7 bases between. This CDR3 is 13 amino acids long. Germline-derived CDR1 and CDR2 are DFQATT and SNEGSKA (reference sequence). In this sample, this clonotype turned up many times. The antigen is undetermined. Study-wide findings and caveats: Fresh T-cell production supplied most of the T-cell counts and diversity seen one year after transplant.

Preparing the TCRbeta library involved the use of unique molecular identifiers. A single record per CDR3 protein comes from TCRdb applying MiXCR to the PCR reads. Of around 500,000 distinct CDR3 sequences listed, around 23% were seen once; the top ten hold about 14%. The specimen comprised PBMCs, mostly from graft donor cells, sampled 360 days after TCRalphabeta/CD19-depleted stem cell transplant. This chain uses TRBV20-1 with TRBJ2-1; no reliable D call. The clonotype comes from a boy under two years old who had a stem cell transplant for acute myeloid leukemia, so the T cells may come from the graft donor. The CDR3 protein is CSATDISYNEQFF. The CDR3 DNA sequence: TGCAGTGCTACTGACATCTCCTACAATGAGCAGTTCTTC.